The present entry profiles one T cell receptor beta chain with its context. Antigen specificity is unknown. PCR employed 60 Vbeta and 13 Jbeta primers. Sequencing used immunoSEQ multiplex PCR; TCRdb keeps in-frame clones, though not all of them. The table shows approximately 80,000 clones, with 70% to 85% occurring only once. The data belong to a study of cytomegalovirus exposure and HLA in healthy donors. Study-level findings and limits: Analysis was carried out at a later point, and it linked a missense DCLRE1C variant to TCR beta V- and J-gene trimming. Indistinguishability led to the exclusion of some V segments, TRBV6-2 and TRBV6-3 included. The study listed about 150 cytomegalovirus-associated TCR beta chains. Earlier analysis found most TCR beta V segments productive about 90% or about 30% of the time.

The germline V gene encodes CDR1 SGHTA and CDR2 FQGTGA. The length of the CDR3 is 16 residues. Trimming cost V 3 bases and J 0 bases, with 11 bases left between them. The chain has TRBV7-3 and TRBJ2-2; D unclear. Sequenced sample: PBMCs. The clonotype was recovered from a man aged 25-45 years in good health and CMV-seropositive. CDR3 in DNA: TGTGCCAGCAGCTTGCACTCCGCCGCGAACACCGGGGAGCTGTTTTTT. Encoded protein: CASSLHSAANTGELFF.